What follows are 4 T cell receptor beta chains derived from one specimen sequenced in a study of blood T cell repertoires in COVID-19. Assay: immunoSEQ multiplex PCR; the TCRdb copy retains only in-frame clones and omits some. Of fewer than 350,000 clones listed, 65% to 90% are singletons. Sequencing was done on a sample of PBMCs or T cells enriched from blood (not recorded which). The receptors here all came from a woman aged 40 to 49 with acute COVID-19.

The rearrangement joins TRBV3-1 (or the pseudogene TRBV3-2) to TRBJ2-3; 11 nucleotides line up with TRBD2. After removal of 5 bases from V and 0 bases from J, the junction contained 10 bases not matched to a gene. Germline assignment: CDR1 LGHDT and CDR2 YNNKEL (reference sequence). This CDR3 comprises 18 residues. CDR3: CASSFTAGTSGSTDTQYF. CDR3 sequence (DNA): TGTGCCAGCAGCTTTACCGCCGGGACTAGCGGTAGCACAGATACGCAGTATTTT.

In DNA, the CDR3 is TGTGCCAGCAGTTTAGGCGGGACAGCCTCTGGAAACACCATATATTTT. Its translation: CASSLGGTASGNTIYF. The rearrangement links TRBV28 to TRBJ1-3; 7 bases agree with TRBD1. Germline CDR1 MDHEN, CDR2 SYDVKM. V trimming: 2 bases; J trimming: 0 bases; junction bases outside the gene matches: 4. The CDR3 loop spans 16 amino acids.

This chain joins TRBV5-1 and TRBJ2-3; 13 positions match TRBD2. J was trimmed by 11 bases and V by 5 bases; bases with no gene match: 8. Germline CDR1 reads SGHRS; CDR2 reads YFSETQ. CDR3 length: 14 residues. As DNA, the CDR3 is TGCGCCAGCAGTAACCGGACTAGCGGGAGTTTGCAGTATTTT. It specifies CASSNRTSGSLQYF. Using reference TRBV5-1 and TRBJ2-3 for the parts outside the CDR3, the full variable domain is KAGVTQTPRYLIKTRGQQVTLSCSPISGHRSVSWYQQTPGQGLQFLFEYFSETQRNKGNFPGRFSGRQFSNSRSEMNVSTLELGDSALYLCASSNRTSGSLQYFGPGTRLTVL.

This chain joins TRBV3-1 (or the pseudogene TRBV3-2) and TRBJ2-4; a possible D gene is TRBD1 (8 bases). V was pared by 4 bases and J by 6 bases, with 13 bases between. This CDR3 is built from 14 residues. Germline V gene sequence: CDR1 LGHDT, CDR2 YNNKEL (reference sequence). CDR3 sequence (DNA): TGTGCCAGCAGCCTCACAGGGGGGGCAAACATTCAGTACTTC. This encodes CASSLTGGANIQYF.